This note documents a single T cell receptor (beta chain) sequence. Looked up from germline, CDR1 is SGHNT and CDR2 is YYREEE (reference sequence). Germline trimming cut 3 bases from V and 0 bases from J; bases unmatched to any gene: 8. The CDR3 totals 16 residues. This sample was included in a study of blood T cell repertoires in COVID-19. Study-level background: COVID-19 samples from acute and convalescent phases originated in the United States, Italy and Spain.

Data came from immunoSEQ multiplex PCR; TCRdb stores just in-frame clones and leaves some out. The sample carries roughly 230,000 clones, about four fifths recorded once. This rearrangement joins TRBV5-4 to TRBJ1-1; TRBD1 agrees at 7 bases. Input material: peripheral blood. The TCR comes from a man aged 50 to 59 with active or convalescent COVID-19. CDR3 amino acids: CASSSTNRGLNTEAFF. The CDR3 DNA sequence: TGTGCCAGCAGCTCAACGAACAGGGGCTTGAACACTGAAGCTTTCTTT.